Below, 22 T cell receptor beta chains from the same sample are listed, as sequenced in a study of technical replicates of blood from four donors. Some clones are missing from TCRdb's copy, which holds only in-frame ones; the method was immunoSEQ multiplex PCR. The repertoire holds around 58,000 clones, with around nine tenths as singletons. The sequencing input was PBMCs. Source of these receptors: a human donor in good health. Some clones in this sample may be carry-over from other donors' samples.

The CDR3 spells CASSSQENTEAFF. The DNA of the CDR3 is TGTGCCAGCAGCTCCCAGGAGAACACTGAAGCTTTCTTT. V usage is TRBV14 and J usage is TRBJ1-1; no clear D gene. Germline values: CDR1 SGHDN, CDR2 FVKESK. The CDR3 contains 13 residues. V was clipped by 5 bases and J by 1 base, with 8 bases between them.

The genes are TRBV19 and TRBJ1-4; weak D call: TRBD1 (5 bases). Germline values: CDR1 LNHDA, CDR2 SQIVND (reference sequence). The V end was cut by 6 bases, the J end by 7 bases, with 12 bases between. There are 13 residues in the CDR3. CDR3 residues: CASRGRAGEKLFF. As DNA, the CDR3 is TGTGCCAGTAGGGGCAGGGCCGGTGAAAAACTGTTTTTT.

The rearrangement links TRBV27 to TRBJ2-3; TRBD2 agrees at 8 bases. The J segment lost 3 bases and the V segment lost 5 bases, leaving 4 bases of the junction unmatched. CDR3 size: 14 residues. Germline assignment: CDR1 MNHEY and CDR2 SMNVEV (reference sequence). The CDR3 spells CASSGTRVTDTQYF. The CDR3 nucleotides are TGTGCCAGCAGTGGGACTAGAGTTACAGATACGCAGTATTTT.

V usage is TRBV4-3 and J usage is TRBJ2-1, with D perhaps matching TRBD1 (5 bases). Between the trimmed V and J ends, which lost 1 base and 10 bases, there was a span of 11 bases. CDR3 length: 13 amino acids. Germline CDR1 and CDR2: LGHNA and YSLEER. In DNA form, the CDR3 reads TGCGCCAGCAGCCAAGGCAGGGCTATGGAGCAGTTCTTC. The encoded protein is CASSQGRAMEQFF.

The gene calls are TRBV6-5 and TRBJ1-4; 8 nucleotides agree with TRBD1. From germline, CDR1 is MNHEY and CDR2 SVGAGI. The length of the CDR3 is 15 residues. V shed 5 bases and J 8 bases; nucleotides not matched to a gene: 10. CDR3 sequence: CASSKRDRGEEKLFF. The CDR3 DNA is TGTGCCAGCAGTAAAAGAGACAGGGGAGAGGAAAAACTGTTTTTT.

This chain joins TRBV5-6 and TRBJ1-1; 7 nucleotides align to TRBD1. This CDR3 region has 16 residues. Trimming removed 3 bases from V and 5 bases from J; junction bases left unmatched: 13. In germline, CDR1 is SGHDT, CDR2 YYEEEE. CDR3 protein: CASSSTRDSFRTEAFF. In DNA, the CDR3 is TGTGCCAGCAGCTCGACCCGGGACAGTTTCCGGACTGAAGCTTTCTTT.

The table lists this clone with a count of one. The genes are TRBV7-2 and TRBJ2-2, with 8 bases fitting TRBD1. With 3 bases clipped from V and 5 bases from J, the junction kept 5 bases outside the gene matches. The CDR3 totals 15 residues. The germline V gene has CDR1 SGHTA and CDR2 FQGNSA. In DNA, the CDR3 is TGTGCCAGCAGCTTCAGGGGGCGCGGGACCGGGGAGCTGTTTTTT. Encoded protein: CASSFRGRGTGELFF.

Here the CDR3 DNA reads TGCGCCAGCAGCTTGGACTGGACAGGGAGTGAAAAACTGTTTTTT. Translating it yields CASSLDWTGSEKLFF. The J gene is TRBJ1-4, the V gene TRBV5-1, with TRBD1 identical over 8 bases. The CDR3 is 15 residues long. CDR1 and CDR2 (germline): SGHRS, YFSETQ. J gave up 7 bases and V 0 bases, and 5 bases lay outside the gene matches.

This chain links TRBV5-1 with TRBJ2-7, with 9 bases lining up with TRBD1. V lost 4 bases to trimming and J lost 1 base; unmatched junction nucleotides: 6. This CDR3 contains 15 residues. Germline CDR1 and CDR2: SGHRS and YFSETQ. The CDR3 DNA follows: TGCGCCAGCAGCGACGGGACAGGGAATTCCTACGAGCAGTACTTC. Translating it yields CASSDGTGNSYEQYF.

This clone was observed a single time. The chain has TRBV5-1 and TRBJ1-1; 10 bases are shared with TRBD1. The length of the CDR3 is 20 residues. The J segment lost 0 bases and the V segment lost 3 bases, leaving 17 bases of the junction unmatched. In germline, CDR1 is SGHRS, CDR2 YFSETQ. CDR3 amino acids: CASSSPGQGSLGGMNTEAFF. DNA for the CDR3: TGCGCCAGCAGCTCGCCGGGACAGGGGTCTCTAGGAGGCATGAACACTGAAGCTTTCTTT.

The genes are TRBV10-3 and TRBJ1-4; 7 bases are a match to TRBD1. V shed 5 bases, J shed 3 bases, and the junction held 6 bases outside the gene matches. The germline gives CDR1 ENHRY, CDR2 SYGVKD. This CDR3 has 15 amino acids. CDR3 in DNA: TGTGCCATCAGTCTCGGGGACAGACCTAATGAAAAACTGTTTTTT. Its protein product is CAISLGDRPNEKLFF.

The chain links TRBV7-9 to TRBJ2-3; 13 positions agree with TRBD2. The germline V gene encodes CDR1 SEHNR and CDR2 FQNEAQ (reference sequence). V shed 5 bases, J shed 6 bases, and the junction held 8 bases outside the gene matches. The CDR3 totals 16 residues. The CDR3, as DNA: TGTGCCAGCAGCCCTAGGACTAGCGGGGGCCCTGATACGCAGTATTTT. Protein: CASSPRTSGGPDTQYF.

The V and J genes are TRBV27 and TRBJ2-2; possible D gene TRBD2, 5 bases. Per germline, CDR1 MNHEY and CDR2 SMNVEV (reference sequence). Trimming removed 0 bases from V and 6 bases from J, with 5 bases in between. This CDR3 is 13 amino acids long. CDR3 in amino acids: CASSLSGAGELFF. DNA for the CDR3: TGTGCCAGCAGTTTATCCGGGGCCGGGGAGCTGTTTTTT.

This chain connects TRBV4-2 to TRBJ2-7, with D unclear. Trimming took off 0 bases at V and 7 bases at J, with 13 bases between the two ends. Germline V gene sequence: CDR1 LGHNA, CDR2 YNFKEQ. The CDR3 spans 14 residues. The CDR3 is CASSQESERKEQYF. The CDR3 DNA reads TGTGCCAGCAGCCAAGAGAGCGAGAGGAAGGAGCAGTACTTC.

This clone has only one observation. DNA for the CDR3: TGTGCCAGCAGCAGACTAGCGACCTTCCAAGAGACCCAGTACTTC. Its translation is CASSRLATFQETQYF. This sequence joins TRBV9 and TRBJ2-5; 8 bases match TRBD2. CDR1 SGDLS and CDR2 YYNGEE come from the germline V gene. V gave up 4 bases and J gave up 1 base; unmatched junction bases: 6. The CDR3 extends over 15 amino acids.

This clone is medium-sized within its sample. CDR3 loop: CASSEALAGGPDTQYF. The CDR3 DNA reads as TGTGCCAGCAGTGAAGCGCTAGCGGGAGGGCCAGATACGCAGTATTTT. The chain joins TRBV6-1 to TRBJ2-3; 12 bases map to TRBD2. This CDR3 spans 16 amino acids. Trimming at V came to 0 bases and at J to 4 bases, leaving 2 bases not matched to a gene. Germline CDR1 MNHNS, CDR2 SASEGT.

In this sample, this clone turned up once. CDR3 bases: TGTGCCTCCGCTCCAGCGACAGGGTATGGCTACACCTTC. It encodes CASAPATGYGYTF. The rearrangement joins TRBV10-3 to TRBJ1-2; TRBD1 matches at 7 bases. The CDR3 is 13 amino acids. Germline loops: CDR1 ENHRY, CDR2 SYGVKD. With V trimmed by 11 bases and J by 5 bases, 11 bases remained unmatched.

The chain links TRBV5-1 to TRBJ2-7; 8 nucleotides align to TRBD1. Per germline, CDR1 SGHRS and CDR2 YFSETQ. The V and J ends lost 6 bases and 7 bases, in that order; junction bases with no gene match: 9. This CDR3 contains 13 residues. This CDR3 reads CASTSGGPGEQYF. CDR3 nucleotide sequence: TGCGCCAGCACCTCAGGGGGCCCCGGGGAGCAGTACTTC.

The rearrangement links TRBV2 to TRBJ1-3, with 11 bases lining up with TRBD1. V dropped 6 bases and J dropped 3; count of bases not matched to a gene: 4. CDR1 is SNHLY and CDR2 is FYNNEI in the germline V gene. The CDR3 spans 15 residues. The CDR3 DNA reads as TGTGCCAGCAGCCGGACAGGGGGCAGTGGAAACACCATATATTTT. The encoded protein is CASSRTGGSGNTIYF. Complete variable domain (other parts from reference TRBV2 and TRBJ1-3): EPEVTQTPSHQVTQMGQEVILRCVPISNHLYFYWYRQILGQKVEFLVSFYNNEISEKSEIFDDQFSVERPDGSNFTLKIRSTKLEDSAMYFCASSRTGGSGNTIYFGEGSWLTVV.

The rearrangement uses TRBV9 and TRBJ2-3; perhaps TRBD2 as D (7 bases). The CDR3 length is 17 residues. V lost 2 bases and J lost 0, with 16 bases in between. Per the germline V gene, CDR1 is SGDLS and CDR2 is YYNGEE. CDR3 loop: CASSVEGGPYSTDTQYF. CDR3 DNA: TGTGCCAGCAGCGTGGAGGGGGGGCCTTATAGCACAGATACGCAGTATTTT.

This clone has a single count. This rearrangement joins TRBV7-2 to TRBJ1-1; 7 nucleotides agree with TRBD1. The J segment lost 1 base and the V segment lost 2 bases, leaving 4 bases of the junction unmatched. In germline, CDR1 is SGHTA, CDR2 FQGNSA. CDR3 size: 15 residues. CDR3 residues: CASSLRGQGNTEAFF. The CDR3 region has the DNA TGTGCCAGCAGCTTAAGGGGGCAGGGGAACACTGAAGCTTTCTTT.

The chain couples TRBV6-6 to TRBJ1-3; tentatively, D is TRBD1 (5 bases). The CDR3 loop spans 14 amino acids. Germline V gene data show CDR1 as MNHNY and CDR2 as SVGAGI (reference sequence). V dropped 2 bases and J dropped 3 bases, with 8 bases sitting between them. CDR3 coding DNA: TGTGCCAGCAGTTACGTCAGGGTTGGAAACACCATATATTTT. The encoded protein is CASSYVRVGNTIYF.